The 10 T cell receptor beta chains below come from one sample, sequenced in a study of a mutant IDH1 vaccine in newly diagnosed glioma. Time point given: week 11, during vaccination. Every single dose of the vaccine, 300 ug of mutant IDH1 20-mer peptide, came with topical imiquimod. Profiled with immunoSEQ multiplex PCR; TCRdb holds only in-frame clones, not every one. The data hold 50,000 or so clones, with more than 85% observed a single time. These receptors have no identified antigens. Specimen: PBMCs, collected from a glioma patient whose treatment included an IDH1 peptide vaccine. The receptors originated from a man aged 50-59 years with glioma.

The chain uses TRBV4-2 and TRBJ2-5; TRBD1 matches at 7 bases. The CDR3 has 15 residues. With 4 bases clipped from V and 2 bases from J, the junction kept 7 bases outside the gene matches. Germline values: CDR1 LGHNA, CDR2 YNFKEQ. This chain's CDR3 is CASSPQGQTQETQYF. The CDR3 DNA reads TGTGCCAGCAGCCCTCAGGGACAGACGCAAGAGACCCAGTACTTC.

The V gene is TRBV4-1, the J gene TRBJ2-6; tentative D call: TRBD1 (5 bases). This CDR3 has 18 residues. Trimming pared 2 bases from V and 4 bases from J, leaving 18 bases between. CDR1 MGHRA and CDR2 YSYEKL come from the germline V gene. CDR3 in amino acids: CASSQKGLVGPGANVLTF. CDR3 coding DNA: TGCGCCAGCAGCCAAAAAGGCCTTGTGGGGCCAGGGGCCAACGTCCTGACTTTC.

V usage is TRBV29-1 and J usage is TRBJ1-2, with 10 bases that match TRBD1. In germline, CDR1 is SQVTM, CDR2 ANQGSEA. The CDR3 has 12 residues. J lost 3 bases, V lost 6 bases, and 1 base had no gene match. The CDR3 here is CSVGQGHYGYTF. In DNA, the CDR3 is TGCAGCGTGGGACAGGGGCACTATGGCTACACCTTC.

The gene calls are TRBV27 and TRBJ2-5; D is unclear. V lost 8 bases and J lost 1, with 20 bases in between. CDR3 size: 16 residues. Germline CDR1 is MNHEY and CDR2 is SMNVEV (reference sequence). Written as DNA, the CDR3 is TGTGCCAGCTCCTCAGCCAAAGGCGGCGTCCAAGAGACCCAGTACTTC. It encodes CASSSAKGGVQETQYF.

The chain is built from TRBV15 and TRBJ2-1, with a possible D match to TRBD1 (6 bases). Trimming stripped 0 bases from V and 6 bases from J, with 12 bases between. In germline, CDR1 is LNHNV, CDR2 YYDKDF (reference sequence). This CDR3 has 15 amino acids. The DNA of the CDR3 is TGTGCCACCAGCAGAGATCCAGGCAGGGGCAATGAGCAGTTCTTC. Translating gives CATSRDPGRGNEQFF. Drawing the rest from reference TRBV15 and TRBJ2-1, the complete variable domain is DAMVIQNPRYQVTQFGKPVTLSCSQTLNHNVMYWYQQKSSQAPKLLFHYYDKDFNNEADTPDNFQSRRPNTSFCFLDIRSPGLGDTAMYLCATSRDPGRGNEQFFGPGTRLTVL.

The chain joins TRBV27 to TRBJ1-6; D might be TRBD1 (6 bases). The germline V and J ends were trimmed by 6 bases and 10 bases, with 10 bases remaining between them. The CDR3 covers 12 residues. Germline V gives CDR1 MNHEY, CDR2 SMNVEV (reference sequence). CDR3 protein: CASSPGVSPLHF. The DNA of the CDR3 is TGTGCCAGCAGCCCAGGGGTATCACCCCTCCACTTT.

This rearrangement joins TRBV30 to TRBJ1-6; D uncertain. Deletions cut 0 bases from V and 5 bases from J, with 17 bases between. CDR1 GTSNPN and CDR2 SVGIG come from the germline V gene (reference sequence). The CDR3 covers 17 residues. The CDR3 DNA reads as TGTGCCTGGAGTGTAGTTTGGGGTTCGGGAAATAATTCACCCCTCCACTTT. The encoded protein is CAWSVVWGSGNNSPLHF. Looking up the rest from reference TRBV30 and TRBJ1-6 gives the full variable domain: SQTIHQWPATLVQPVGSPLSLECTVEGTSNPNLYWYRQAAGRGLQLLFYSVGIGQISSEVPQNLSASRPQDRQFILSSKKLLLSDSGFYLCAWSVVWGSGNNSPLHFGNGTRLTVT.

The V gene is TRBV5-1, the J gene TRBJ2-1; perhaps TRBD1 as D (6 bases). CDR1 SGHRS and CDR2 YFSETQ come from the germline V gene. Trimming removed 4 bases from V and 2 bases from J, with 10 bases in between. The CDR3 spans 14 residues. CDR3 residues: CASSPGQTYNEQFF. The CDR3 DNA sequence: TGCGCCAGCAGCCCTGGACAGACCTACAATGAGCAGTTCTTC.

CDR3 in DNA: TGTGCCATCAGTATTAGCGGAACTAGCACAGATACGCAGTATTTT. As protein: CAISISGTSTDTQYF. This chain connects TRBV10-3 to TRBJ2-3, with a weak D call TRBD2 (6 bases). Trimming took 5 bases from V and 0 from J, leaving 12 bases between them. Germline CDR1 is ENHRY and CDR2 is SYGVKD. This CDR3 has 15 residues.

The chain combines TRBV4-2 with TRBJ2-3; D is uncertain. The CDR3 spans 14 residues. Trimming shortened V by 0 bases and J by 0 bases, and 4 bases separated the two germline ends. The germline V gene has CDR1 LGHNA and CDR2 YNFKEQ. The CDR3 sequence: CASSQDRSTDTQYF. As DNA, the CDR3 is TGTGCCAGCAGCCAAGATAGGAGCACAGATACGCAGTATTTT.